This paragraph covers one T cell receptor (beta chain) sequence. No antigen is known for it. This sample stems from a study of T cell responses to AZD1222 COVID-19 vaccine. Study-wide findings and caveats: Baseline seropositivity occurred in only a handful of AZD1222 recipients.

Analysis merged second doses at about 4 or about 12 weeks. The CDR3 consists of 13 residues. Germline V gene data show CDR1 as SGHRS and CDR2 as YFSETQ. Trimming took off 6 bases at V and 0 bases at J, with 7 bases between the two ends. Produced via immunoSEQ multiplex PCR; TCRdb's table is partial and in-frame only. The sample has 180,000 or so clones, 92% seen once. This material consisted of peripheral blood, taken 28 days after the second AZD1222 dose. The V and J genes are TRBV5-1 and TRBJ2-1, with D perhaps matching TRBD1 (5 bases). The sequence derives from an adult who received the AZD1222 COVID-19 vaccine. CDR3 amino acids: CASTRDSYNEQFF. CDR3 in DNA: TGCGCCAGCACCAGGGACTCCTACAATGAGCAGTTCTTC.